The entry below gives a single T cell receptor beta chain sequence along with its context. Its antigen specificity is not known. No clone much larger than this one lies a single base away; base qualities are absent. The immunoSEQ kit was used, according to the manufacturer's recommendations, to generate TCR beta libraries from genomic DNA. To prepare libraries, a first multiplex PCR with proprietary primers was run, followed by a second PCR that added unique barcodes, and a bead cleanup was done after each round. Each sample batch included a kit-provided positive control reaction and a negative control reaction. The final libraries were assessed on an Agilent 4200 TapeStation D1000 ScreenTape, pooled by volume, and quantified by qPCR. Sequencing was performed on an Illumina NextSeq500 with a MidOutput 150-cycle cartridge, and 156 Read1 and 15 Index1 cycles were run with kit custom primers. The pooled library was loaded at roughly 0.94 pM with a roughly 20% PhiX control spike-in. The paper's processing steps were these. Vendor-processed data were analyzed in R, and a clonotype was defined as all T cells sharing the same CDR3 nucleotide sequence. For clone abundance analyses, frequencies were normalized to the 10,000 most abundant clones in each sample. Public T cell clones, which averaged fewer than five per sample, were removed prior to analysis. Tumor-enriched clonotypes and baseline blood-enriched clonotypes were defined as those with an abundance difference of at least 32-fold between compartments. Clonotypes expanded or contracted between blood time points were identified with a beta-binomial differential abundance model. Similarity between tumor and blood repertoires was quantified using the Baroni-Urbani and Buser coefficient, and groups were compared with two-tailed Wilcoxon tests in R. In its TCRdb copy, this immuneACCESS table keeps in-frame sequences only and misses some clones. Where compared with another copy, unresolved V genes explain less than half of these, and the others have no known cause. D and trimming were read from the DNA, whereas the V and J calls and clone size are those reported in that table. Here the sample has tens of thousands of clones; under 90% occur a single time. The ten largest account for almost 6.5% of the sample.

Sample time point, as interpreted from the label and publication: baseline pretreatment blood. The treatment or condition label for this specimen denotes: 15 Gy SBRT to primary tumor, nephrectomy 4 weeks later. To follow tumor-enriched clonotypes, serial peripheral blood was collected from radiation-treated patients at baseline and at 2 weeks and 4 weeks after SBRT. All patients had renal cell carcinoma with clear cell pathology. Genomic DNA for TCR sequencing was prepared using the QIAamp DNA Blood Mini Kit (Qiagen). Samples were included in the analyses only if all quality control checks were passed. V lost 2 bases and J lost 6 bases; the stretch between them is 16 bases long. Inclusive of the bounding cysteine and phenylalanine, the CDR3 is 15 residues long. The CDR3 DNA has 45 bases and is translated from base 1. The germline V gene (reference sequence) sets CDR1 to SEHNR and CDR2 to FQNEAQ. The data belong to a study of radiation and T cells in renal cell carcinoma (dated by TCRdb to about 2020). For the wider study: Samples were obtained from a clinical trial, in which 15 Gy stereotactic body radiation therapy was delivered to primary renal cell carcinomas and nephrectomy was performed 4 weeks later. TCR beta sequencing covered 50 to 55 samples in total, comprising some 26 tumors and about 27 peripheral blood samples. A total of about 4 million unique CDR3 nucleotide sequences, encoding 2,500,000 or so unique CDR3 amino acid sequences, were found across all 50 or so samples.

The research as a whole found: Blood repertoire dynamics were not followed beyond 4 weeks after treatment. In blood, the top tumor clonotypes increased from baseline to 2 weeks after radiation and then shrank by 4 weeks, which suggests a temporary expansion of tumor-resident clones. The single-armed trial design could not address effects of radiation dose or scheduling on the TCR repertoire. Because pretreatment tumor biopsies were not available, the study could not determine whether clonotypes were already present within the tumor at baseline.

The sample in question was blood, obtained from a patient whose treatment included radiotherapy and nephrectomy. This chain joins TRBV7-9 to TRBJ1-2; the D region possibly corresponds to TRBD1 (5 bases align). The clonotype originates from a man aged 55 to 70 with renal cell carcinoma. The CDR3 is CASSLLHGGFNGYTF. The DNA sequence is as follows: TGTGCCAGCAGCTTACTTCACGGGGGGTTTAATGGCTACACCTTC.